These T cell receptor beta chains were read from a single sample in a study of beta chain features in type 1 diabetes. Assay: immunoSEQ multiplex PCR; the TCRdb copy retains only in-frame clones and omits some. The sample gives some 360,000 clones, roughly a fifth of which show up once; about 0.044% is in the top ten. Sequenced sample: naive CD4+ T cells from blood. All receptors come from a woman under 30 in good health. The CDR3 runs from the conserved cysteine through the conserved F or W. A D gene is named only where the DNA matches it firmly. The size of a clone is reported for some rows only, either as once, few or many, or as a class for expanded clones.

D	J	V	size	CDR3	DNA
-	TRBJ2-3	TRBV4-1	-	CASSQDRRGADTQYF	TGCGCCAGCAGCCAAGATAGGAGGGGAGCAGATACGCAGTATTTT
TRBD2	TRBJ2-3	TRBV9	-	CASSQFGEPGLPTDTQYF	TGTGCCAGCAGCCAGTTCGGAGAGCCGGGACTACCCACAGATACGCAGTATTTT
TRBD1	TRBJ2-4	TRBV29-1	few	CSVGVRGQVGKNIQYF	TGCAGCGTTGGTGTCAGGGGGCAAGTAGGGAAAAACATTCAGTACTTC
TRBD2	TRBJ2-2	TRBV9	-	CASSVPSGRASAGELFF	TGTGCCAGCAGCGTCCCTAGCGGGAGGGCCTCTGCCGGGGAGCTGTTTTTT
-	TRBJ1-1	TRBV7-2	-	CASSLLGLNTEAFF	TGTGCCAGCAGCTTACTGGGCCTGAACACTGAAGCTTTCTTT
-	TRBJ1-1	TRBV18	-	CASSPAENTEAFF	TGTGCCAGCTCACCAGCGGAGAACACTGAAGCTTTCTTT
TRBD1	TRBJ1-6	TRBV7-2	-	CASSPGDRDMLPLHF	TGTGCCAGCAGCCCAGGGGACAGGGACATGTTACCCCTCCACTTT
-	TRBJ1-1	TRBV27	-	CASSLVGGGTEAFF	TGTGCCAGCAGTTTAGTGGGGGGAGGGACTGAAGCTTTCTTT
TRBD2	TRBJ2-3	TRBV5-1	few	CASSLERGGSDTQYF	TGCGCCAGCAGCTTGGAGCGGGGAGGATCCGATACGCAGTATTTT
-	TRBJ2-4	TRBV12-1	-	CASADERGAKNIQYF	TGTGCCAGCGCGGACGAGAGGGGGGCCAAAAACATTCAGTACTTC
TRBD1	TRBJ1-1	TRBV2	few	CASSLTGGGIVNTEAFF	TGTGCCAGCAGCTTGACAGGGGGTGGGATAGTGAACACTGAAGCTTTCTTT
-	TRBJ1-5	TRBV18	-	CASSPKGADQPQHF	TGTGCCAGCTCACCAAAGGGAGCAGATCAGCCCCAGCATTTT
TRBD1	TRBJ2-1	TRBV7-3	-	CASSPIRDRAEGEQFF	TGTGCCAGCAGCCCCATCCGGGACAGGGCGGAGGGTGAGCAGTTCTTC
TRBD1	TRBJ1-3	TRBV7-9	-	CASSLALDRDQDPIYF	TGTGCCAGCAGCTTAGCGCTGGACAGGGACCAGGACCCCATATATTTT
TRBD1	TRBJ1-2	TRBV10-3	few	CATKDRDGYGYTF	TGTGCCACTAAGGACAGGGACGGCTATGGCTACACCTTC
-	TRBJ1-2	TRBV5-1	-	CASILGPGQPYGYTF	TGCGCCAGCATTCTTGGACCAGGACAGCCCTATGGCTACACCTTC
-	TRBJ2-7	TRBV7-9	-	CASSPPIAPGQYF	TGTGCCAGCAGCCCTCCGATCGCCCCCGGGCAGTACTTC
TRBD1	TRBJ2-4	TRBV5-1	few	CASSWKGQGLAKNIQYF	TGCGCCAGCAGCTGGAAAGGACAGGGTCTAGCCAAAAACATTCAGTACTTC